The clone carrying this T cell receptor beta chain has ten or more counts. The library targeted TCRbeta and was prepared with unique molecular identifiers. A single record per CDR3 protein comes from TCRdb applying MiXCR to the PCR reads. The sample yields 350,000 to 400,000 distinct CDR3 sequences, roughly 13% seen once. CDR1 and CDR2 (germline): MNHEY, SVGEGT. The CDR3 runs 12 residues. Trimming stripped 4 bases from V and 2 bases from J, with 3 bases between. The entry originates in a study of T-cell reconstitution after alpha-beta-depleted transplantation in children. The specimen comprised PBMCs, sampled from the stem cell graft. The sequence was collected from a human donor who donated a stem cell graft to a child with Fanconi anemia. V is TRBV6-2 or TRBV6-3 and J is TRBJ2-1; D remains ambiguous. CDR3: CASSSPYNEQFF. The CDR3 DNA follows: TGTGCCAGCAGTTCTCCCTACAATGAGCAGTTCTTC.